These 22 T cell receptor beta chains were sequenced from one sample in a study of PD-1 blockade in classical Hodgkin lymphoma. The time point is: cycle 4 day 1 (C4D1), after more than five weeks of nivolumab. Each patient experienced a relapse that followed autologous stem cell transplantation, and brentuximab vedotin exposure varied. By magnetic negative selection, CD4+ T cells were purified from thawed PBMCs. Assay: immunoSEQ multiplex PCR; the TCRdb copy retains only in-frame clones and omits some. The data show more than 25,000 clones, with approximately 80% seen just once and about 0.64% held by the top ten. Sequences were derived from CD4+ T cells from blood, sampled before the fourth cycle of nivolumab. The receptors stem from a human donor with classical Hodgkin lymphoma.

The chain has TRBV28 and TRBJ1-2; D possibly corresponds to TRBD1 (5 bases). V was pared by 6 bases and J by 6 bases, with 8 bases between. The CDR3 length is 11 residues. Germline V gene sequence: CDR1 MDHEN, CDR2 SYDVKM. CDR3 sequence (DNA): TGTGCCAGCAGACTCAGGGATGGCTACACCTTC. It translates to CASRLRDGYTF.

J is TRBJ2-3 and V is TRBV6-6; possible D gene TRBD1, 6 bases. CDR3 length equals 15 residues. Trimming removed 5 bases at V and 0 bases at J, with 12 bases between. Germline CDR1 MNHNY, CDR2 SVGAGI (reference sequence). CDR3 in amino acids: CASSPGHLSTDTQYF. The CDR3 DNA is TGTGCCAGCAGTCCGGGACACCTAAGCACAGATACGCAGTATTTT.

This chain links TRBV18 with TRBJ1-2; maybe TRBD1 (5 bases). Trimming pared 3 bases from V and 2 bases from J, leaving 16 bases between. Germline V gene sequence: CDR1 KGHSH, CDR2 LQKENI. The CDR3 is 16 amino acids. This CDR3 reads CASSPPGLLRNYGYTF. The CDR3 nucleotides are TGTGCCAGCTCACCCCCGGGACTCTTAAGAAACTATGGCTACACCTTC.

The chain is built from TRBV5-1 and TRBJ1-1; D gene ambiguous. The germline V and J ends were trimmed by 0 bases and 11 bases, with 14 bases remaining between them. Per germline, CDR1 SGHRS and CDR2 YFSETQ. CDR3 length: 13 amino acids. The CDR3 region has the DNA TGCGCCAGCAGCTTGGTTCAAGCAGATCTGGCTTTCTTT. Its protein is CASSLVQADLAFF. The entire variable domain, with the rest obtained from reference TRBV5-1 and TRBJ1-1, is as follows: KAGVTQTPRYLIKTRGQQVTLSCSPISGHRSVSWYQQTPGQGLQFLFEYFSETQRNKGNFPGRFSGRQFSNSRSEMNVSTLELGDSALYLCASSLVQADLAFFGQGTRLTVV.

The chain couples TRBV6-1 to TRBJ2-5; 7 bases are a match to TRBD1. The trim removed 8 bases at V and 4 bases at J, leaving 10 bases unmatched. The CDR3 is made up of 14 amino acids. Germline CDR1 reads MNHNS; CDR2 reads SASEGT. CDR3 sequence (DNA): TGTGCCAGCCTGCTTGGGACAGCAGGAGAGACCCAGTACTTC. It yields the protein CASLLGTAGETQYF.

The chain joins TRBV19 to TRBJ1-1, with D hard to call. Per germline, CDR1 LNHDA and CDR2 SQIVND (reference sequence). The CDR3 is made up of 15 amino acids. The V and J ends lost 8 bases and 0 bases respectively, with 16 bases between them. Here the CDR3 reads CASPYETEMNTEAFF. CDR3 nucleotides: TGTGCCAGTCCCTACGAAACAGAAATGAACACTGAAGCTTTCTTT.

There are a few counts of this clone. This rearrangement joins TRBV5-1 to TRBJ2-3; no clear D gene. Trimming removed 2 bases at V and 2 bases at J, with 9 bases between. CDR1 and CDR2 from the germline V gene are SGHRS and YFSETQ. The CDR3 is made up of 14 amino acids. CDR3 nucleotides: TGCGCCAGCAGCTTAAGGGTAAACACAGATACGCAGTATTTT. Translating gives CASSLRVNTDTQYF.

The chain joins TRBV4-1 to TRBJ2-7; D uncertain. The germline gives CDR1 MGHRA, CDR2 YSYEKL. This CDR3 comprises 13 residues. V was cut by 0 bases and J by 3 bases, with 6 bases left in between. CDR3 protein: CASSQDSYYEQYF. The CDR3 DNA is TGCGCCAGCAGCCAAGACAGTTACTACGAGCAGTACTTC.

The genes are TRBV5-1 and TRBJ1-1; unclear D gene. CDR1 and CDR2 from the germline V gene are SGHRS and YFSETQ. V lost 0 bases and J 1 base, leaving 7 bases between the germline ends. The CDR3 is 14 amino acids. The CDR3 region is CASSLGQRNTEAFF. The CDR3 region has the DNA TGCGCCAGCAGCTTGGGCCAGAGGAACACTGAAGCTTTCTTT.

V gene TRBV28 combines with J gene TRBJ2-5; 10 bases map to TRBD2. The CDR3 has 15 amino acids. Germline assignment: CDR1 MDHEN and CDR2 SYDVKM. V lost 6 bases to trimming and J lost 1 base; unmatched junction nucleotides: 5. The CDR3 DNA is TGTGCCAGCAGGCTAGCGGGGGACACCCAAGAGACCCAGTACTTC. It encodes CASRLAGDTQETQYF.

This clone appeared a single time. V is TRBV5-1 and J is TRBJ2-6, with D unresolved. The ends were cut back, 4 bases at V and 4 bases at J, with 12 bases in the middle. This CDR3 contains 15 residues. Per the germline V gene, CDR1 is SGHRS and CDR2 is YFSETQ. This CDR3 reads CASSPTGVGANVLTF. The CDR3 bases are TGCGCCAGCAGCCCCACTGGGGTCGGGGCCAACGTCCTGACTTTC.

This chain's CDR3 is CASGVFSEIGGDNSPLHF. CDR3 nucleotide sequence: TGCGCCAGCGGAGTATTTTCGGAGATTGGAGGGGATAATTCACCCCTCCACTTT. The rearrangement links TRBV10-2 to TRBJ1-6, with a weak D call TRBD1 (5 bases). CDR3 length: 18 amino acids. V lost 8 bases and J lost 5, with 25 bases in between. Looked up from germline, CDR1 is WSHSY and CDR2 is SAAADI.

The rearrangement joins TRBV4-1 to TRBJ1-1; D is unresolved. V was pared by 2 bases and J by 7 bases, with 8 bases between. The CDR3 contains 12 residues. The germline gives CDR1 MGHRA, CDR2 YSYEKL. CDR3 loop: CASSQYLGEAFF. Here the CDR3 DNA reads TGCGCCAGCAGCCAATATTTAGGTGAAGCTTTCTTT.

V is TRBV9 and J is TRBJ2-7; D is possibly TRBD1 (6 bases). V lost 0 bases, J lost 0 bases, and 7 bases lay in between. The CDR3 runs 14 residues. Looked up from germline, CDR1 is SGDLS and CDR2 is YYNGEE. For the CDR3, the DNA is TGTGCCAGCAGCGTAGCGGACAGCTCCTACGAGCAGTACTTC. Protein product: CASSVADSSYEQYF.

This clone was detected once. The chain carries TRBV5-6 and TRBJ2-1; D remains unclear. V lost 2 bases to trimming and J lost 7 bases, with 13 bases between them. Looked up from germline, CDR1 is SGHDT and CDR2 is YYEEEE. The CDR3 loop spans 14 amino acids. The CDR3 region has the DNA TGTGCCAGCAGCTTAGGTGGTGTGTTGAATGAGCAGTTCTTC. This codes for CASSLGGVLNEQFF.

This rearrangement joins TRBV7-9 to TRBJ2-3; 11 bases are shared with TRBD2. The V segment lost 5 bases and the J segment 3 bases; nucleotides outside the gene matches: 4. Germline CDR1 is SEHNR and CDR2 is FQNEAQ (reference sequence). The CDR3 is 15 residues long. Here the CDR3 reads CASSISGGATDTQYF. The CDR3 DNA follows: TGTGCCAGCAGCATTAGCGGGGGGGCGACAGATACGCAGTATTTT. The full variable domain, its missing parts supplied by reference TRBV7-9 and TRBJ2-3, is DTGVSQNPRHKITKRGQNVTFRCDPISEHNRLYWYRQTLGQGPEFLTYFQNEAQLEKSRLLSDRFSAERPKGSFSTLEIQRTEQGDSAMYLCASSISGGATDTQYFGPGTRLTVL.

This chain uses TRBV25-1 with TRBJ1-4; possible D gene TRBD1, 5 bases. The V gene's germline CDR1 is MGHDK and CDR2 SYGVNS. There are 14 residues in the CDR3. V lost 10 bases and J lost 7, with 19 bases in between. CDR3 residues: CATSNPREGEKLFF. In DNA form, the CDR3 reads TGTGCCACCTCAAACCCCAGGGAGGGTGAAAAACTGTTTTTT.

The chain couples TRBV5-6 to TRBJ1-2; tentative D call: TRBD1 (5 bases). This CDR3 has 15 amino acids. CDR1 is SGHDT, CDR2 YYEEEE, per germline. V lost 0 bases and J 8 bases, leaving 17 bases between the germline ends. The CDR3 loop reads CASSLEGYGLGGYTF. In DNA, the CDR3 is TGTGCCAGCAGCTTGGAGGGGTACGGATTAGGCGGCTACACCTTC. Together with reference TRBV5-6 and TRBJ1-2, the CDR3 gives the full variable domain: DAGVTQSPTHLIKTRGQQVTLRCSPKSGHDTVSWYQQALGQGPQFIFQYYEEEERQRGNFPDRFSGHQFPNYSSELNVNALLLGDSALYLCASSLEGYGLGGYTFGSGTRLTVV.

The V call is TRBV5-1, the J call TRBJ1-1; TRBD1 matches 7 bases. After removal of 9 bases from V and 0 bases from J, the junction contained 11 bases not matched to a gene. CDR1 is SGHRS and CDR2 is YFSETQ in the germline V gene. This CDR3 contains 15 residues. CDR3 residues: CATGQGGALNTEAFF. CDR3 in DNA: TGCGCCACCGGCCAGGGGGGAGCCCTGAACACTGAAGCTTTCTTT.

V gene TRBV5-1 combines with J gene TRBJ1-4, with D hard to call. Germline CDR1 SGHRS, CDR2 YFSETQ. The V end lost 4 bases, the J end lost 7 bases, and 14 bases lay between the germline ends. The CDR3 sequence is 14 residues long. CDR3 sequence: CASSQQGGAEKLFF. As DNA, the CDR3 is TGCGCCAGCAGCCAACAAGGTGGAGCTGAAAAACTGTTTTTT.

The chain carries TRBV4-1 and TRBJ1-3; possible D gene TRBD1, 6 bases. The germline V and J ends were trimmed by 2 bases and 4 bases, with 9 bases remaining between them. Germline lookup yields CDR1 MGHRA and CDR2 YSYEKL. The CDR3 spans 14 residues. This chain's CDR3 is CASSQPGQGNTIYF. CDR3 in DNA: TGCGCCAGCAGCCAACCCGGACAGGGAAACACCATATATTTT.

This clone was observed a few times. V is TRBV5-1 and J is TRBJ1-2; maybe TRBD1 (5 bases). Deletions cut 0 bases from V and 6 bases from J, with 15 bases between. The CDR3 sequence is 15 residues long. Germline V gene lookup returns CDR1 SGHRS and CDR2 YFSETQ. The DNA of the CDR3 is TGCGCCAGCAGCTTGGGCCAGGGCGTAATCGATGGCTACACCTTC. The encoded protein is CASSLGQGVIDGYTF.